This record concerns one T cell receptor beta chain sequence. Its antigen remains unknown. MiXCR, applied by TCRdb to the RT-PCR reads, yields one record per CDR3 protein. The sample includes around 750,000 distinct CDR3 sequences, around 20% of them seen just once. V lost 7 bases to trimming and J lost 4 bases, with 17 bases between them. The germline CDR1 and CDR2 sequences are SGHRS and YFSETQ. This CDR3 is 14 amino acids long. The source of the sample is a study of response to subunit inactivated influenza vaccine. General observations from the study: Researchers suggested that each seasonal influenza vaccination recruits few new T cells.

The sequence derives from a man aged 50-59 years who received an inactivated influenza vaccine. Here the sequenced sample was PBMCs from blood, taken more than 4 days after vaccination. The chain uses TRBV5-1 and TRBJ2-5, with D possibly being TRBD1 or TRBD2 (5 bases each). The CDR3 DNA follows: TGCGCCAGCTCCCGGCGAGGGGTAGGAGAGACCCAGTACTTC. This encodes CASSRRGVGETQYF.